Each of the 14 T cell receptor beta chains below was sequenced from the same sample in a study of blood T cells in healthy people across ages. Next came a second PCR, run for about 7 to 12 cycles, which used a sample-barcoded 5' primer along with a J-beta primer mix. Using its own MiXCR run on the 5' RACE reads, TCRdb lists one record per CDR3 protein. The sample consists of about 1.6 million distinct CDR3 sequences, about 32% of them appearing once. The sample taken for sequencing was blood. All receptors come from a woman in her twenties or thirties in good health.

This rearrangement joins TRBV12-3 or TRBV12-4 to TRBJ2-5, with 9 bases lining up with TRBD1. CDR3 length equals 14 residues. The V segment lost 5 bases and the J segment 5 bases; nucleotides outside the gene matches: 6. DNA of the CDR3: TGTGCCAGCAGTAAAAGGACAGGGGTGGAGACCCAGTACTTC. Its translation: CASSKRTGVETQYF.

The chain is built from TRBV20-1 and TRBJ2-5; the D gene could be TRBD1 or TRBD2 (6 bases each). V dropped 0 bases and J dropped 4 bases, with 21 bases sitting between them. CDR1 is DFQATT and CDR2 is SNEGSKA in the germline V gene (reference sequence). The CDR3 totals 17 residues. CDR3 sequence reads: CSAREGEEWGARETQYF. DNA for the CDR3: TGCAGTGCTAGAGAGGGGGAGGAATGGGGGGCCAGAGAGACCCAGTACTTC.

V usage is TRBV3-1 and J usage is TRBJ2-3; D may match TRBD1 or TRBD2 (5 bases each). Germline values: CDR1 LGHDT, CDR2 YNNKEL (reference sequence). V shed 6 bases and J shed 6 bases, with 22 bases lying between them. This CDR3 is built from 16 residues. The DNA for the CDR3 is TGTGCCAGCAGTCAAATTGGGGACGGCCCGGGGGATACGCAGTATTTT. It codes for CASSQIGDGPGDTQYF.

The chain has TRBV28 and TRBJ1-1, with no clear D. The length of the CDR3 is 14 residues. V was clipped by 3 bases and J by 1 base, with 9 bases between them. The germline gives CDR1 MDHEN, CDR2 SYDVKM. The CDR3 coding sequence is TGTGCCAGCAGTTTGGAGTTCGGGAACACTGAAGCTTTCTTT. Encoded protein: CASSLEFGNTEAFF.

The rearrangement uses TRBV10-3 and TRBJ2-6; weak D call: TRBD1 (5 bases). Germline CDR1 and CDR2: ENHRY and SYGVKD. The CDR3 sequence is 16 residues long. V lost 4 bases and J lost 3, with 13 bases in between. CDR3 sequence: CAISGGTGFGANVLTF. CDR3 bases: TGTGCCATCAGTGGGGGAACAGGATTTGGGGCCAACGTCCTGACTTTC.

About this clonotype: A read error may produce the germline difference seen at one junction end. J is TRBJ1-1 and V is TRBV12-3 or TRBV12-4, with 9 nucleotides matching TRBD1. The CDR3 is 14 amino acids. The CDR3, as DNA: TGTGGCAGCACCCCGAACAGGGGGCCCACTGAAGCTTTCTTT. This gives the protein CGSTPNRGPTEAFF.

This clonotype was detected only a few times. This chain links TRBV5-5 with TRBJ1-2; weak D call: TRBD1 (5 bases). The CDR3 contains 14 residues. Germline assignment: CDR1 SGHKS and CDR2 YYEKEE (reference sequence). V was shortened by 4 bases and J by 1 base, with 11 bases between the two germline ends. The CDR3, as DNA: TGTGCCAGCAGCCCAGGGCCCCTTAACTATGGCTACACCTTC. This encodes CASSPGPLNYGYTF.

This clonotype was detected ten times or more. The chain carries TRBV29-1 and TRBJ2-5; D is unresolved. Per the germline V gene, CDR1 is SQVTM and CDR2 is ANQGSEA. CDR3 length: 13 amino acids. Trimming removed 2 bases from V and 5 bases from J, with 12 bases in between. The CDR3 is CSVELRWMETQYF. The DNA for the CDR3 is TGCAGCGTTGAACTAAGGTGGATGGAGACCCAGTACTTC.

This clonotype was recorded a few times. The rearrangement uses TRBV4-1 and TRBJ2-7; D is tentatively TRBD1 or TRBD2 (5 bases each). Germline V gene lookup returns CDR1 MGHRA and CDR2 YSYEKL. CDR3 size: 14 residues. V shed 3 bases and J shed 6 bases, with 15 bases lying between them. Here the CDR3 DNA reads TGCGCCAGCAGCCAGGCCGGGGCTAAAAGCGAGCAGTACTTC. It encodes CASSQAGAKSEQYF.

On this clonotype: It may be a read error: a sequence one base away is much more abundant. V and J are TRBV29-1 and TRBJ2-7; 9 nucleotides agree with TRBD1. Germline values: CDR1 SQVTM, CDR2 ANQGSEA. J gave up 3 bases and V 5 bases, and 5 bases lay outside the gene matches. This CDR3 is built from 13 residues. The CDR3 DNA follows: TGCAGCGTTATGGGGGGACAGGGCTACGAGCAGTACTTC. Its protein product is CSVMGGQGYEQYF.

In its sample, this clonotype was seen many times. This chain uses TRBV2 with TRBJ1-1; 9 nucleotides match TRBD1. CDR3 length: 15 residues. Germline trimming cut 6 bases from V and 0 bases from J; bases unmatched to any gene: 5. The germline V gene encodes CDR1 SNHLY and CDR2 FYNNEI. The CDR3: CASRGQGSMNTEAFF. In nucleotides, the CDR3 is TGTGCCAGCAGGGGACAGGGATCCATGAACACTGAAGCTTTCTTT.

This chain joins TRBV5-6 and TRBJ1-5; 7 positions match TRBD1. From germline, CDR1 is SGHDT and CDR2 YYEEEE. The CDR3 runs 14 residues. Trimming cost V 3 bases and J 6 bases; bases outside gene matches: 6. The CDR3 spells CASSCWDRSQPQHF. In DNA form, the CDR3 reads TGTGCCAGCAGCTGTTGGGACAGAAGTCAGCCCCAGCATTTT.

This chain uses TRBV12-3 or TRBV12-4 with TRBJ1-1; the match to TRBD1 covers 10 bases. Germline trimming cut 7 bases from V and 5 bases from J; bases unmatched to any gene: 7. This CDR3 is 14 amino acids long. DNA of the CDR3: TGTGCCAGCAACCGGGACAGGGGTGGGACTGAAGCTTTCTTT. This translates into CASNRDRGGTEAFF.

The V call is TRBV11-1, the J call TRBJ2-5, with D tentatively TRBD1 (6 bases). CDR1 and CDR2 (germline): SGHAT, FQDESV (reference sequence). The CDR3 loop spans 15 amino acids. Deletions cut 4 bases from V and 3 bases from J, with 15 bases between. This CDR3 is CASSSTIGQKETQYF. The CDR3 nucleotides read TGTGCCAGCAGCTCTACTATTGGACAGAAAGAGACCCAGTACTTC. Variable domain in full (rest from reference TRBV11-1 and TRBJ2-5): EAEVAQSPRYKITEKSQAVAFWCDPISGHATLYWYRQILGQGPELLVQFQDESVVDDSQLPKDRFSAERLKGVDSTLKIQPAELGDSAMYLCASSSTIGQKETQYFGPGTRLLVL.